The clone carrying this T cell receptor beta chain was observed many times. What it binds is unknown. These data are taken from a study of T cells in Graves' hyperthyroidism and ophthalmopathy. Authors of the study amplified TCR beta CDR3 regions from RNA transcripts. The HTBI set primed first-round TCR CDR3 RT-PCR. TCRdb reprocessed the multiplex PCR reads with MiXCR, giving one entry per CDR3 protein. This sample has around 250,000 distinct CDR3 sequences, with roughly 22% found just once. Regarding the study as a whole: Peripheral blood also featured most of the thyroid clonotypes expanded above 0.001.

The CDR3 extends over 16 amino acids. Germline assignment: CDR1 SGHRS and CDR2 YFSETQ. Germline trimming cut 3 bases from V and 5 bases from J; bases unmatched to any gene: 14. What was sequenced was blood. The sequence derives from a woman in her thirties or forties with Graves' ophthalmopathy. This chain joins TRBV5-1 and TRBJ2-7; 7 nucleotides line up with TRBD2. In DNA, the CDR3 is TGCGCCAGCAGCTCAGCGGGACCGACCTTGAGCAACGAGCAGTACTTC. Its translation: CASSSAGPTLSNEQYF. The full variable domain, with the rest looked up from reference TRBV5-1 and TRBJ2-7, is KAGVTQTPRYLIKTRGQQVTLSCSPISGHRSVSWYQQTPGQGLQFLFEYFSETQRNKGNFPGRFSGRQFSNSRSEMNVSTLELGDSALYLCASSSAGPTLSNEQYFGPGTRLTVT.